This TCR beta chain was recovered during a study of cytomegalovirus exposure and HLA in healthy donors. The V segment lost 6 bases and the J segment 1 base; nucleotides outside the gene matches: 7. This CDR3 has 15 residues. Germline CDR1 KGHSH, CDR2 LQKENI. Some clones are missing from TCRdb's copy, which holds only in-frame ones; the method was immunoSEQ multiplex PCR. The sample shows over 200,000 clones, just over 85% of them seen only once. About this clone itself: As yet, its antigen is unknown.

Regarding the study as a whole: Researchers catalogued roughly 150 TCR beta chains as cytomegalovirus-associated. For cytomegalovirus status, the classifier reportedly gave diagnoses with high specificity and sensitivity.

The genes are TRBV18 and TRBJ2-5; 8 bases are shared with TRBD1. The TCR was taken from a woman aged 18 to 35 in good health and CMV-seronegative. What was sequenced was PBMCs. As DNA, the CDR3 is TGTGCCAGCTCCCTTGACAGGGGATCCCAAGAGACCCAGTACTTC. Amino acids: CASSLDRGSQETQYF.